The 25 T cell receptor beta chains below all came from one sample that was sequenced in a study of T cell responses to AZD1222 COVID-19 vaccine. TCRdb's copy holds only in-frame clones and misses some; the assay was immunoSEQ multiplex PCR. The data show more than 80,000 clones, approximately 83% seen once. The sequenced sample was peripheral blood, obtained 28 days after the second AZD1222 dose. The source is an adult who received the AZD1222 COVID-19 vaccine.

The chain recombines TRBV5-1 with TRBJ1-4, with 8 bases identical to TRBD1. With 4 bases clipped from V and 3 bases from J, the junction kept 5 bases outside the gene matches. The length of the CDR3 is 15 residues. The germline gives CDR1 SGHRS, CDR2 YFSETQ. The CDR3 sequence is CASSGQGAANEKLFF. DNA of the CDR3: TGCGCCAGCAGCGGTCAGGGGGCGGCTAATGAAAAACTGTTTTTT.

This rearrangement joins TRBV4-1 to TRBJ1-3; no definite D call. This CDR3 is 15 amino acids long. Between the trimmed V and J ends, which lost 5 bases and 0 bases, there was a span of 11 bases. Germline values: CDR1 MGHRA, CDR2 YSYEKL. The CDR3 loop is CASSGRLISGNTIYF. The CDR3 bases are TGCGCCAGCAGCGGGCGTCTGATCTCTGGAAACACCATATATTTT.

The chain employs TRBV11-2 and TRBJ1-4; D is uncertain. With 0 bases removed from V and 8 bases from J, the gap between germline ends came to 7 bases. CDR3 length: 13 residues. Germline values: CDR1 SGHAT, CDR2 FQNNGV. The CDR3 DNA sequence: TGTGCCAGCAGCTTAGATAAGAAAGAAAAACTGTTTTTT. This gives the protein CASSLDKKEKLFF.

The rearrangement uses TRBV15 and TRBJ2-1; no reliable D call. Trimming stripped 5 bases from V and 4 bases from J, with 12 bases between. This CDR3 contains 14 residues. Germline CDR1 reads LNHNV; CDR2 reads YYDKDF (reference sequence). The CDR3 here is CATSRRSVYNEQFF. As DNA, the CDR3 is TGTGCCACCAGCCGTAGATCAGTTTACAATGAGCAGTTCTTC.

This chain connects TRBV5-8 to TRBJ1-4; 10 bases map to TRBD1. The V gene's germline CDR1 is SGHTS and CDR2 YDEGEE. The CDR3 runs to 14 residues. V lost 5 bases and J lost 8; bases outside the gene matches: 6. In DNA, the CDR3 is TGTGCCAGCAGGTTGACAGGGGGCCGGGAAAAACTGTTTTTT. Its translation: CASRLTGGREKLFF.

The rearrangement joins TRBV10-2 to TRBJ1-4, with a tentative D call TRBD1 (6 bases). V was trimmed by 6 bases and J by 3 bases, leaving 14 bases between them. The CDR3 is 15 residues long. Germline CDR1 is WSHSY and CDR2 is SAAADI. In DNA, the CDR3 is TGCGCCAGCAGGGGAATTGGACAGTCTAATGAAAAACTGTTTTTT. Translating it yields CASRGIGQSNEKLFF.

This clone has at least ten counts. The rearrangement joins TRBV5-1 to TRBJ2-5, with D perhaps matching TRBD2 (5 bases). The CDR3 runs to 15 residues. V dropped 0 bases and J dropped 4 bases, with 13 bases sitting between them. CDR1 and CDR2 (germline): SGHRS, YFSETQ. DNA of the CDR3: TGCGCCAGCAGCTTGGCCGGGATGCTGAGAGAGACCCAGTACTTC. It specifies CASSLAGMLRETQYF. The full variable domain, with the rest looked up from reference TRBV5-1 and TRBJ2-5, is KAGVTQTPRYLIKTRGQQVTLSCSPISGHRSVSWYQQTPGQGLQFLFEYFSETQRNKGNFPGRFSGRQFSNSRSEMNVSTLELGDSALYLCASSLAGMLRETQYFGPGTRLLVL.

This clone came up a few times. The chain couples TRBV25-1 to TRBJ2-1; TRBD1 aligns across 8 bases. There are 13 residues in the CDR3. Germline CDR1 and CDR2: MGHDK and SYGVNS. J was trimmed by 9 bases and V by 3 bases; bases with no gene match: 4. CDR3 sequence (DNA): TGTGCCAGCAGTGACCAGGGGGCTAGTGAGCAGTTCTTC. Its protein product is CASSDQGASEQFF. Drawing the rest from reference TRBV25-1 and TRBJ2-1, the complete variable domain is EADIYQTPRYLVIGTGKKITLECSQTMGHDKMYWYQQDPGMELHLIHYSYGVNSTEKGDLSSESTVSRIRTEHFPLTLESARPSHTSQYLCASSDQGASEQFFGPGTRLTVL.

The J gene is TRBJ1-5, the V gene TRBV10-3, with a tentative D call TRBD1 (5 bases). V was clipped by 2 bases and J by 7 bases, with 12 bases between them. Germline V gives CDR1 ENHRY, CDR2 SYGVKD. This CDR3 region has 14 residues. The CDR3 loop is CAISEVPGRQPQHF. CDR3 DNA sequence: TGTGCCATCAGTGAGGTGCCAGGGAGGCAGCCCCAGCATTTT.

This chain joins TRBV19 and TRBJ1-2; D gene ambiguous. The CDR3 has 16 residues. CDR1 is LNHDA, CDR2 SQIVND, per germline (reference sequence). V was pared by 3 bases and J by 3 bases, with 17 bases between. As DNA, the CDR3 is TGTGCCAGTAGTATGTCGAGGGCCCCTTGGGACTATGGCTACACCTTC. Protein product: CASSMSRAPWDYGYTF.

CDR3 sequence: CASSLFGDRDSNQPQHF. CDR3 in DNA: TGTGCCAGCAGTTTATTTGGGGACAGGGATAGCAATCAGCCCCAGCATTTT. The chain links TRBV28 to TRBJ1-5, with TRBD1 matching 9 bases. In germline, CDR1 is MDHEN, CDR2 SYDVKM. This CDR3 is built from 17 residues. The trim removed 1 base at V and 0 bases at J, leaving 4 bases unmatched.

This rearrangement joins TRBV7-3 to TRBJ2-7; perhaps TRBD1 as D (5 bases). The CDR3 contains 13 residues. The germline CDR1 and CDR2 sequences are SGHTA and FQGTGA. V lost 4 bases to trimming and J lost 0 bases, with 7 bases between them. The CDR3: CASSWGSSYEQYF. The CDR3 nucleotides are TGTGCCAGCAGCTGGGGCAGCTCCTACGAGCAGTACTTC.

A few counts support this clone. The CDR3 protein is CASSPRGAGGPYEQYF. Written as DNA, the CDR3 is TGTGCCAGCAGCCCGAGAGGAGCGGGAGGGCCTTACGAGCAGTACTTC. V and J are TRBV11-2 and TRBJ2-7; 10 bases line up with TRBD2. The CDR3 sequence is 16 residues long. V was clipped by 5 bases and J by 4 bases; unmatched bases: 11. Germline loops: CDR1 SGHAT, CDR2 FQNNGV.

This chain joins TRBV11-3 and TRBJ2-5; 7 bases are shared with TRBD1. The V and J ends lost 5 bases and 4 bases, in that order; junction bases with no gene match: 19. The CDR3 length is 18 residues. Looked up from germline, CDR1 is SGHNT and CDR2 is YENEEA. Here the CDR3 DNA reads TGTGCCAGCAGCCCAGACTGGGGACAGTGGGGAGAGGGAGAGACCCAGTACTTC. Its translation: CASSPDWGQWGEGETQYF.

The chain employs TRBV10-1 and TRBJ2-1, with 7 bases lining up with TRBD1. This CDR3 has 13 residues. V lost 0 bases, J lost 14 bases, and 7 bases stayed unmatched. From germline, CDR1 is WNHNN and CDR2 SYGVQD (reference sequence). The CDR3 DNA reads TGCGCCAGCAGTGAGTCTCGAGGGGGCCCAGAGTTCTTC. Translated, it gives CASSESRGGPEFF.

J is TRBJ2-6 and V is TRBV19, with D perhaps matching TRBD1 or TRBD2 (6 bases each). From germline, CDR1 is LNHDA and CDR2 SQIVND (reference sequence). V was trimmed by 9 bases and J by 2 bases, leaving 20 bases between them. The CDR3 sequence is 17 residues long. CDR3 sequence (DNA): TGTGCCAGCTGGGGCGGGACACTCGGCGCTGGGGCCAACGTCCTGACTTTC. It translates to CASWGGTLGAGANVLTF.

CDR3 sequence reads: CASSSLTGQLSYEQYF. CDR3 bases: TGTGCCAGCAGTTCTCTCACGGGACAGTTGTCCTACGAGCAGTACTTC. The genes are TRBV27 and TRBJ2-7; 7 bases match TRBD1. The CDR3 loop spans 16 amino acids. Germline loops: CDR1 MNHEY, CDR2 SMNVEV (reference sequence). The V segment lost 4 bases and the J segment 1 base; nucleotides outside the gene matches: 10.

The V and J genes are TRBV28 and TRBJ1-5; D not certain. V was pared by 2 bases and J by 2 bases, with 16 bases between. This CDR3 spans 17 amino acids. Germline V CDR1 and CDR2: MDHEN, SYDVKM. The DNA for the CDR3 is TGTGCCAGCAGTTTAGCCCCCCGAACGAGTGGCAATCAGCCCCAGCATTTT. This translates into CASSLAPRTSGNQPQHF.

Only a few counts were recorded for this clone. This chain connects TRBV29-1 to TRBJ2-7; the match to TRBD2 covers 9 bases. CDR1 and CDR2 (germline): SQVTM, ANQGSEA. V gave up 3 bases and J gave up 5 bases; unmatched junction bases: 8. The CDR3 spans 14 residues. The CDR3 DNA reads as TGCAGCGTTGAGACGCGCGGGAGGGCCAACGAGCAGTACTTC. Translation gives CSVETRGRANEQYF.

In its sample, this clone is medium-sized (0.01 to 0.1%). CDR3 loop: CASSIGQATNSPLHF. CDR3 in DNA: TGTGCCAGCAGCATAGGACAGGCCACTAATTCACCCCTCCACTTT. J is TRBJ1-6 and V is TRBV9; the match to TRBD1 covers 7 bases. V shed 4 bases, J shed 6 bases, and the junction held 7 bases outside the gene matches. The CDR3 sequence is 15 residues long. The germline gives CDR1 SGDLS, CDR2 YYNGEE.

The V and J genes are TRBV11-3 and TRBJ2-2; TRBD1 matches at 7 bases. Germline assignment: CDR1 SGHNT and CDR2 YENEEA. The CDR3 sequence is 18 residues long. J was trimmed by 1 base and V by 5 bases; bases with no gene match: 13. The CDR3 region has the DNA TGTGCCAGCAGCCGCCGACAACAGGGGCAAGGGAACACCGGGGAGCTGTTTTTT. Translating gives CASSRRQQGQGNTGELFF. Using reference TRBV11-3 and TRBJ2-2 for the parts outside the CDR3, the full variable domain is EAGVVQSPRYKIIEKKQPVAFWCNPISGHNTLYWYLQNLGQGPELLIRYENEEAVDDSQLPKDRFSAERLKGVDSTLKIQPAELGDSAVYLCASSRRQQGQGNTGELFFGEGSRLTVL.

This clone was seen once. The chain has TRBV7-8 and TRBJ1-1; no reliable D call. Deletions cut 4 bases from V and 0 bases from J, with 9 bases between. This CDR3 comprises 14 residues. CDR1 and CDR2 (germline): SGHVS, FQNEAQ. The CDR3 coding sequence is TGTGCCAGCAGCTACGGACGACTGAACACTGAAGCTTTCTTT. Translating it yields CASSYGRLNTEAFF.

This CDR3 reads CASSSGQRDLYGYTF. DNA of the CDR3: TGTGCCAGCAGTAGCGGACAGAGGGACCTATATGGCTACACCTTC. The chain recombines TRBV6-2 or TRBV6-3 with TRBJ1-2, with D possibly matching TRBD1 (6 bases). Trimming removed 5 bases from V and 5 bases from J, with 18 bases in between. The CDR3 length is 15 residues. Germline V lookup: CDR1 MNHEY, CDR2 SVGEGT.

This chain joins TRBV20-1 and TRBJ2-5; D may be TRBD1 (5 bases). The germline V and J ends were trimmed by 3 bases and 2 bases, with 13 bases remaining between them. Per the germline V gene, CDR1 is DFQATT and CDR2 is SNEGSKA (reference sequence). This CDR3 comprises 14 residues. CDR3 loop: CSASSPGRQETQYF. The CDR3 DNA reads TGCAGTGCTAGTTCTCCAGGGCGGCAAGAGACCCAGTACTTC.

The chain recombines TRBV29-1 with TRBJ2-3; D is perhaps TRBD1 or TRBD2 (5 bases each). This CDR3 is 14 amino acids long. Per the germline V gene, CDR1 is SQVTM and CDR2 is ANQGSEA. The V and J ends lost 1 base and 0 bases respectively, with 8 bases between them. The CDR3 loop reads CSVEGGSSTDTQYF. In nucleotides, the CDR3 is TGCAGCGTTGAAGGGGGGTCTAGCACAGATACGCAGTATTTT.